This entry is about one T cell receptor beta chain. Its antigen remains unidentified. This sample is part of a study of OX40 agonist ivuxolimab in advanced cancers. Findings and caveats of the study: At 0.1 to 3.0 mg/kg and by week 6, clonal expansion occurred in CD4+ and CD8+ blood T cells.

At cycle 4 day 1, cycle 7 day 1, and baseline, blood was sampled. The method was immunoSEQ multiplex PCR; TCRdb's version includes in-frame clones alone and lacks a portion of them. The sample yields approximately 81,000 clones, over 70% seen once. The ends were cut back, 1 base at V and 6 bases at J, with 10 bases in the middle. The CDR3 has 14 residues. The germline V gene has CDR1 SGHAT and CDR2 FQNNGV. The source of this sequence is an adult with an advanced solid tumor such as melanoma, head and neck, liver or kidney cancer. The specimen was CD4+ or CD8+ T cells sorted from blood, collected in a trial of the OX40 agonist ivuxolimab. The chain couples TRBV11-2 to TRBJ2-1; D possibly corresponds to TRBD2 (6 bases). CDR3 protein: CASSLVWRANEQFF. CDR3 nucleotides: TGTGCCAGCAGCTTAGTATGGAGGGCCAATGAGCAGTTCTTC. Drawing the rest from reference TRBV11-2 and TRBJ2-1, the complete variable domain is EAGVAQSPRYKIIEKRQSVAFWCNPISGHATLYWYQQILGQGPKLLIQFQNNGVVDDSQLPKDRFSAERLKGVDSTLKIQPAKLEDSAVYLCASSLVWRANEQFFGPGTRLTVL.